Listed below are T cell receptor beta chains from one sample, sequenced in a study of post-analysis software for immune sequencing data. From the PCR reads, TCRdb called clonotypes with MiXCR, one entry per CDR3 protein. The repertoire holds around 710,000 distinct CDR3 sequences, with 46% as singletons. What was sequenced was blood. The receptor source for this set is a girl between 5 and 17 years old with multiple sclerosis. CDR3s include the opening cysteine and the closing phenylalanine or tryptophan. D genes are given only for firm matches. Clone sizes are given selectively: once, few, many, or a class where the clone is expanded.

clone size: few
J gene: TRBJ1-2
V gene: TRBV7-8
D gene: TRBD1
CDR3 DNA: TGTGCCAGCAGCCCCCGGGGACAGGGGAGGCATGGCTACACCTTC
CDR3 protein: CASSPRGQGRHGYTF

clone size: few
J gene: TRBJ2-3
V gene: TRBV7-9
D gene: .
CDR3 DNA: TGTGCCAGCAGCCCGCCCGCGGGTAACACAGATACGCAGTATTTT
CDR3 protein: CASSPPAGNTDTQYF

clone size: few
J gene: TRBJ2-7
V gene: TRBV20-1
D gene: .
CDR3 DNA: TGCAGTGCCCTGGACGGCTACGAGCAGTACTTC
CDR3 protein: CSALDGYEQYF

clone size: .
J gene: TRBJ2-1
V gene: TRBV20-1
D gene: TRBD2
CDR3 DNA: TGCAGTGCTAGAGATCTGGTAGCTAGCGGGAGAAATGAGCAGTTCTTC
CDR3 protein: CSARDLVASGRNEQFF

clone size: .
J gene: TRBJ2-3
V gene: TRBV20-1
D gene: .
CDR3 DNA: TGCAGTGCCCCGGGACTTCGCACAGATACGCAGTATTTT
CDR3 protein: CSAPGLRTDTQYF

clone size: .
J gene: TRBJ2-1
V gene: TRBV4-2
D gene: .
CDR3 DNA: TGTGCCAGCAGCCAAGACGGAGATAGCAATGAGCAGTTCTTC
CDR3 protein: CASSQDGDSNEQFF

clone size: .
J gene: TRBJ2-7
V gene: TRBV13
D gene: .
CDR3 DNA: TGTGCCAACAGCTCCGGTAGGGGACGGAAAGAGCAGTACTTC
CDR3 protein: CANSSGRGRKEQYF

clone size: .
J gene: TRBJ2-3
V gene: TRBV14
D gene: .
CDR3 DNA: TGTGCCAGCAGCCAAGAGTTAGCTGGGTATGCCACGCAGTATTTT
CDR3 protein: CASSQELAGYATQYF

clone size: .
J gene: TRBJ2-6
V gene: TRBV5-1
D gene: .
CDR3 DNA: TGCGCCAGCAGCTTGGTCGGGGTCTCTGGGGCCAACGTCCTGACTTTC
CDR3 protein: CASSLVGVSGANVLTF

clone size: .
J gene: TRBJ2-1
V gene: TRBV9
D gene: TRBD2
CDR3 DNA: TGTGCCAGCAGCGTAACTAGCGGGAGTTTCGCCAATGAGCAGTTCTTC
CDR3 protein: CASSVTSGSFANEQFF

clone size: few
J gene: TRBJ2-1
V gene: TRBV6-2/TRBV6-3
D gene: .
CDR3 DNA: TGTGCCAGCAGACACCCTTCGAGCTCCTACAATGAGCAGTTCTTC
CDR3 protein: CASRHPSSSYNEQFF

clone size: .
J gene: TRBJ1-2
V gene: TRBV4-3
D gene: .
CDR3 DNA: TGCGCCAGCAGCCCGGGGACGCAGGGGAACTATGGCTACACCTTC
CDR3 protein: CASSPGTQGNYGYTF

clone size: .
J gene: TRBJ1-1
V gene: TRBV11-2
D gene: .
CDR3 DNA: TGTGCCAGCAGCTTCGACAACCAGAACACTGAAGCTTTCTTT
CDR3 protein: CASSFDNQNTEAFF

clone size: once
J gene: TRBJ1-1
V gene: TRBV25-1
D gene: .
CDR3 DNA: TGTGCCAGCAGTTTAGGGTTTGGCACGACTGAAGCTTTCTTT
CDR3 protein: CASSLGFGTTEAFF

clone size: .
J gene: TRBJ2-1
V gene: TRBV5-1
D gene: .
CDR3 DNA: TGCGCCAGCAGCCTCGGACAGAGCTATGAGCAGTTCTTC
CDR3 protein: CASSLGQSYEQFF

clone size: .
J gene: TRBJ2-5
V gene: TRBV6-2/TRBV6-3
D gene: .
CDR3 DNA: TGTGCCAGCAGTTACCGGTCGGGAGAAGAGACCCAGTACTTC
CDR3 protein: CASSYRSGEETQYF

clone size: .
J gene: TRBJ2-1
V gene: TRBV7-2
D gene: TRBD2
CDR3 DNA: TGTGCCAGCAGCCGAGGGACTAACCTCTACAATGAGCAGTTCTTC
CDR3 protein: CASSRGTNLYNEQFF

clone size: .
J gene: TRBJ2-3
V gene: TRBV10-3
D gene: TRBD1
CDR3 DNA: TGTGCCATCAGGATTGGACAGGGGGGTCCCACAGATACGCAGTATTTT
CDR3 protein: CAIRIGQGGPTDTQYF

clone size: .
J gene: TRBJ1-2
V gene: TRBV25-1
D gene: .
CDR3 DNA: TGTGCCAGCAGCGATGATCCTTGGGGGCAGGGGCGTAAGGGCTACACCTTC
CDR3 protein: CASSDDPWGQGRKGYTF

clone size: .
J gene: TRBJ1-6
V gene: TRBV10-3
D gene: TRBD1
CDR3 DNA: TGTGCCATCAGGGAAGATAGACAGGGATCGAATTCACCCCTCCACTTT
CDR3 protein: CAIREDRQGSNSPLHF

clone size: few
J gene: TRBJ2-7
V gene: TRBV20-1
D gene: TRBD2
CDR3 DNA: TGCAGTGGAAGGATACTAGCGGGAGTCGACGAGCAGTACTTC
CDR3 protein: CSGRILAGVDEQYF

clone size: .
J gene: TRBJ2-1
V gene: TRBV7-9
D gene: .
CDR3 DNA: TGTGCCAGCAGCTTAGGGCTAGCGCCGAGCAATGAGCAGTTCTTC
CDR3 protein: CASSLGLAPSNEQFF

clone size: once
J gene: TRBJ2-7
V gene: TRBV7-9
D gene: .
CDR3 DNA: TGTGCCAGCAGCTCCCAGACAGACCTCTGGTACGAGCAGTACTTC
CDR3 protein: CASSSQTDLWYEQYF

clone size: few
J gene: TRBJ2-1
V gene: TRBV4-1
D gene: .
CDR3 DNA: TGCGCCAGCAGCCAAGAACCTAGAGGCTCCTACAATGAGCAGTTCTTC
CDR3 protein: CASSQEPRGSYNEQFF

clone size: .
J gene: TRBJ2-1
V gene: TRBV20-1
D gene: TRBD2
CDR3 DNA: TGCAGTGCACCAAGACTAGCGGGACACTCCTACAATGAGCAGTTCTTC
CDR3 protein: CSAPRLAGHSYNEQFF

clone size: .
J gene: TRBJ2-7
V gene: TRBV10-3
D gene: .
CDR3 DNA: TGTGCCGTCAGTGAGTCCAAGCGGGCAACATACGAGCAGTACTTC
CDR3 protein: CAVSESKRATYEQYF

clone size: .
J gene: TRBJ1-1
V gene: TRBV6-5
D gene: TRBD1
CDR3 DNA: TGTGCCAGCAGTAGGGGGACAGAGACTGAAGCTTTCTTT
CDR3 protein: CASSRGTETEAFF

clone size: .
J gene: TRBJ2-3
V gene: TRBV2
D gene: .
CDR3 DNA: TGTGCCAGCAGTGGCCTAACTAACATAGATGGGGCGTCCACAGATACGCAGTATTTT
CDR3 protein: CASSGLTNIDGASTDTQYF

clone size: .
J gene: TRBJ2-7
V gene: TRBV4-1
D gene: .
CDR3 DNA: TGCGCCAGCAGCCAAGACCGACAGTTCTCCTACGAGCAGTACTTC
CDR3 protein: CASSQDRQFSYEQYF

clone size: .
J gene: TRBJ2-5
V gene: TRBV27
D gene: .
CDR3 DNA: TGTGCCAGCAGTTTATCCCTGGGAAGGGGAGAGACCCAGTACTTC
CDR3 protein: CASSLSLGRGETQYF

clone size: .
J gene: TRBJ2-1
V gene: TRBV20-1
D gene: .
CDR3 DNA: TGCAGTGCCACGGGATCTCCCTCCTACAATGAGCAGTTCTTC
CDR3 protein: CSATGSPSYNEQFF

clone size: .
J gene: TRBJ2-1
V gene: TRBV29-1
D gene: TRBD1
CDR3 DNA: TGCAGCGTTGAGTCGACAGGGTCTATCGCCTACAATGAGCAGTTCTTC
CDR3 protein: CSVESTGSIAYNEQFF

clone size: .
J gene: TRBJ2-3
V gene: TRBV5-6
D gene: .
CDR3 DNA: TGTGCCAGCAGCTTGTCGCTAGCCGTCGAGTATTTT
CDR3 protein: CASSLSLAVEYF

clone size: few
J gene: TRBJ2-2
V gene: TRBV20-1
D gene: .
CDR3 DNA: TGCAGTGCTAGAGAATACACCGGGGAGCTGTTTTTT
CDR3 protein: CSAREYTGELFF

clone size: .
J gene: TRBJ2-1
V gene: TRBV20-1
D gene: TRBD2
CDR3 DNA: TGCAGTGCTAGAGTACCGATGGTAGCGGGAGTGGGAGAGCAGTTCTTC
CDR3 protein: CSARVPMVAGVGEQFF

clone size: .
J gene: TRBJ2-1
V gene: TRBV7-2
D gene: .
CDR3 DNA: TGTGCCAGCAGCTTAAGTCCTGAGGGTGAGCAGTTCTTC
CDR3 protein: CASSLSPEGEQFF

clone size: .
J gene: TRBJ2-1
V gene: TRBV29-1
D gene: TRBD2
CDR3 DNA: TGCAGCGCTGAGACGGGGGGATACAATGAGCAGTTCTTC
CDR3 protein: CSAETGGYNEQFF

clone size: .
J gene: TRBJ2-5
V gene: TRBV18
D gene: .
CDR3 DNA: TGTGCCAGCTCACCATTGGGCGGAGTGGAGACCCAGTACTTC
CDR3 protein: CASSPLGGVETQYF

clone size: few
J gene: TRBJ2-5
V gene: TRBV25-1
D gene: .
CDR3 DNA: TGTGCCAGCAGTGAAAGAACAGGGCCCTATGGGACCCAGTACTTC
CDR3 protein: CASSERTGPYGTQYF

clone size: .
J gene: TRBJ2-5
V gene: TRBV5-1
D gene: .
CDR3 DNA: TGCGCCAGCAGCATTACTGTGAGGCAAGAGACCCAGTACTTC
CDR3 protein: CASSITVRQETQYF

clone size: .
J gene: TRBJ2-7
V gene: TRBV7-9
D gene: .
CDR3 DNA: TGTGCCAGCAGCTCTCGTCGCGACTTCTCCTACGAGCAGTACTTC
CDR3 protein: CASSSRRDFSYEQYF

clone size: .
J gene: TRBJ2-2
V gene: TRBV20-1
D gene: .
CDR3 DNA: TGCAGTGCTACCCGTGGGCGGCTGAACACCGGGGAGCTGTTTTTT
CDR3 protein: CSATRGRLNTGELFF

clone size: .
J gene: TRBJ2-3
V gene: TRBV7-2
D gene: .
CDR3 DNA: TGTGCCAGCAGCTTTGGCGGGTGGAGCACAGATACGCAGTATTTT
CDR3 protein: CASSFGGWSTDTQYF

clone size: .
J gene: TRBJ2-3
V gene: TRBV7-9
D gene: .
CDR3 DNA: TGTGCCAGCAGCTTAGCGCAGGTCTCCCTGGCTGATACGCAGTATTTT
CDR3 protein: CASSLAQVSLADTQYF

clone size: .
J gene: TRBJ2-7
V gene: TRBV6-6
D gene: .
CDR3 DNA: TGTGCCAGCAGTTACTCGAGGAGCGATGATATTACCTACGAGCAGTACTTC
CDR3 protein: CASSYSRSDDITYEQYF

clone size: many
J gene: TRBJ1-2
V gene: TRBV29-1
D gene: .
CDR3 DNA: TGCAGCGTTGACGGAGGGACCAACTATGGCTACACCTTC
CDR3 protein: CSVDGGTNYGYTF

clone size: .
J gene: TRBJ2-1
V gene: TRBV5-4
D gene: TRBD2
CDR3 DNA: TGTGCCAGCAGCGGGGGTAGGCGGGAGGGACAACGCTCCTACAATGAGCAGTTCTTC
CDR3 protein: CASSGGRREGQRSYNEQFF